This TCR beta chain derives from a study of shared clonotypes between healthy human individuals. Study-wide results and caveats: Investigators collected only blood, and repertoires in tissues likely differ.

Of note for this clone: Antigen unknown.

TCRdb's table, derived via immunoSEQ multiplex PCR, lists solely in-frame clones and lacks some. The sample yields roughly 1 million clones, more than 75% seen once. Sequenced material: memory CD4+ T cells from PBMCs. The subset: CD45RA-negative fraction. The TCR originated in a man in his late teens or twenties in good health. Some clones in this sample may be carry-over from other donors' samples.

CDR3 protein: CASIGTHNNYGYTF. DNA of the CDR3: TGTGCCAGCATCGGGACCCACAATAACTATGGCTACACCTTC. V usage is TRBV2 and J usage is TRBJ1-2, with TRBD1 as a possible D gene (5 bases). This CDR3 is built from 14 residues. V gave up 7 bases and J gave up 1 base, with 13 bases separating them. From germline, CDR1 is SNHLY and CDR2 FYNNEI. Looking up the rest from reference TRBV2 and TRBJ1-2 gives the full variable domain: EPEVTQTPSHQVTQMGQEVILRCVPISNHLYFYWYRQILGQKVEFLVSFYNNEISEKSEIFDDQFSVERPDGSNFTLKIRSTKLEDSAMYFCASIGTHNNYGYTFGSGTRLTVV.